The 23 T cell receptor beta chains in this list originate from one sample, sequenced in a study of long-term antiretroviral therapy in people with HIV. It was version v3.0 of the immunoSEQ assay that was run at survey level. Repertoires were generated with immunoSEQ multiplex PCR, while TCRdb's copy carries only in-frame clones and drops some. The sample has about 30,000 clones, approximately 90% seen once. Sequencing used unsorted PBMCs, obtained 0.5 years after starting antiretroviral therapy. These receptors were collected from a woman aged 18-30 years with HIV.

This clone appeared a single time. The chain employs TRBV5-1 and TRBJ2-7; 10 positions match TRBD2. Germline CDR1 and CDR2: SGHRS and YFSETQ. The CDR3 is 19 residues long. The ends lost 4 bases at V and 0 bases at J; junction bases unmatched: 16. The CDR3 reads CASSGGLADYSLSSYEQYF. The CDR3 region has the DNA TGCGCCAGCAGCGGCGGACTAGCGGATTACTCATTGAGCTCCTACGAGCAGTACTTC. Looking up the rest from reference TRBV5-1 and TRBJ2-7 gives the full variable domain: KAGVTQTPRYLIKTRGQQVTLSCSPISGHRSVSWYQQTPGQGLQFLFEYFSETQRNKGNFPGRFSGRQFSNSRSEMNVSTLELGDSALYLCASSGGLADYSLSSYEQYFGPGTRLTVT.

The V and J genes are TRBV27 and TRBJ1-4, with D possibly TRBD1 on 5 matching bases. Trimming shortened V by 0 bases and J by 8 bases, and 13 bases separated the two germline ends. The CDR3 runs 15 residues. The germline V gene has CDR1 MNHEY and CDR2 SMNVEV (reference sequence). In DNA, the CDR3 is TGTGCCAGCAGTTTATCTTGGGGCACCGGCGAAAAACTGTTTTTT. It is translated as CASSLSWGTGEKLFF.

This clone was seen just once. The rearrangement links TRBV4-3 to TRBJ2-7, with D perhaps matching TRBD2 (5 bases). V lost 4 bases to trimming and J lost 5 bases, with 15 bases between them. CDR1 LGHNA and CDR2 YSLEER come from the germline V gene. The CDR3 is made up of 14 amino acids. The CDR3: CASSLRTVQDEQYF. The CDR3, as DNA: TGCGCCAGCAGCCTACGGACTGTTCAGGACGAGCAGTACTTC.

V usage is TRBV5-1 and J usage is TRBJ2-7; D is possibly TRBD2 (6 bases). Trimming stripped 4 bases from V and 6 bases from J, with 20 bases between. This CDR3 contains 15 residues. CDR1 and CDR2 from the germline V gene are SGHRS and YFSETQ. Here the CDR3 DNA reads TGCGCCAGCAGCCGGGATGGGCCCGGGGGAGGCGAGCAGTACTTC. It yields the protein CASSRDGPGGGEQYF.

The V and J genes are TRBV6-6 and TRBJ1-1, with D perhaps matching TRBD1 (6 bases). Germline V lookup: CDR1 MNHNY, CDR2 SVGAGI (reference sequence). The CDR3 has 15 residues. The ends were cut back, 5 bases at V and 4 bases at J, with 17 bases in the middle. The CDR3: CASSLEQGGSTEAFF. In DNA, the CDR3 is TGTGCCAGCAGTCTCGAACAGGGAGGGAGCACTGAAGCTTTCTTT.

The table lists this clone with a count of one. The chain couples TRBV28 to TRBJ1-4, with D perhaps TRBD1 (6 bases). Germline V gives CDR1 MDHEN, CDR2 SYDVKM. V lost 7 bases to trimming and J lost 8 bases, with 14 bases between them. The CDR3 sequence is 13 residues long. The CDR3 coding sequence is TGTGCCAGCACCCTGGACAGTATAGAAAAACTGTTTTTT. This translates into CASTLDSIEKLFF.

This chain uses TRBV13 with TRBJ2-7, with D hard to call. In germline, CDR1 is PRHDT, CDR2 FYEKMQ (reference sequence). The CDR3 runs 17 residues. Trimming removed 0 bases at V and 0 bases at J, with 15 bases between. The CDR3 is CASSLGVSSSASYEQYF. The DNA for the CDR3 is TGTGCCAGCAGCTTAGGAGTCTCCTCTAGTGCCTCCTACGAGCAGTACTTC.

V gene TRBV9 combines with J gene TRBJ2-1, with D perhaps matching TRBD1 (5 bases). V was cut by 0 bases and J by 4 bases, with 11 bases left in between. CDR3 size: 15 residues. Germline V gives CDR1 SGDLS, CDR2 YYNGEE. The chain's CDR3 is CASSVASGAYNEQFF. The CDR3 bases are TGTGCCAGCAGCGTAGCTAGTGGGGCTTACAATGAGCAGTTCTTC.

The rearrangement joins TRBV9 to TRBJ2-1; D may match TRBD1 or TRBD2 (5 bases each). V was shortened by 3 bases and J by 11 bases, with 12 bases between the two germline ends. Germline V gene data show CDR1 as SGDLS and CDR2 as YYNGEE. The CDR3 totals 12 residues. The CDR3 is CASSESGSKQFF. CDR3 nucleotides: TGTGCCAGCAGCGAGTCAGGGAGCAAGCAGTTCTTC.

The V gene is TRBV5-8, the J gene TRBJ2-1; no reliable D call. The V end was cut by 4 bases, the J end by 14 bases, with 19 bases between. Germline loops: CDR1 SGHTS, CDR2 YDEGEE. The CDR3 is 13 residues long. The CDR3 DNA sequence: TGTGCCAGCAGCCCGGCAATGGCTCCCGTGGAGTTCTTC. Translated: CASSPAMAPVEFF.

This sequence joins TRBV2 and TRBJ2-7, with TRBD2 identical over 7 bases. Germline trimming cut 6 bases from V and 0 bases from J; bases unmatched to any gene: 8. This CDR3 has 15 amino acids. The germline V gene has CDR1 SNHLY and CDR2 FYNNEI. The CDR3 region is CASRVLSGTSYEQYF. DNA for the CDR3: TGTGCCAGCAGGGTTCTAAGCGGGACCTCCTACGAGCAGTACTTC.

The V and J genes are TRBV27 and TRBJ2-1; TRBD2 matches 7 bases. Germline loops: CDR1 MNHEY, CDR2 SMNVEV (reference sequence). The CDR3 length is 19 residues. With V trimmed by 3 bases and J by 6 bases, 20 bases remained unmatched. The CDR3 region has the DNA TGTGCCAGCAGTTTCTTCGCCCCTCTGACTAGCCCAACGGGCAATGAGCAGTTCTTC. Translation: CASSFFAPLTSPTGNEQFF.

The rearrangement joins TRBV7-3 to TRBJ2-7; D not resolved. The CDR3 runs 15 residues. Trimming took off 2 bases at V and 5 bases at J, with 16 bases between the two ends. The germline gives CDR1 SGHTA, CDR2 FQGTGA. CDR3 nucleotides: TGTGCCAGCAGCTTATTGGGGTCTCCGGTTCACGAGCAGTACTTC. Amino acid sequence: CASSLLGSPVHEQYF. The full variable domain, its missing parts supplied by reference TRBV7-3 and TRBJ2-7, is GAGVSQTPSNKVTEKGKYVELRCDPISGHTALYWYRQSLGQGPEFLIYFQGTGAADDSGLPNDRFFAVRPEGSVSTLKIQRTERGDSAVYLCASSLLGSPVHEQYFGPGTRLTVT.

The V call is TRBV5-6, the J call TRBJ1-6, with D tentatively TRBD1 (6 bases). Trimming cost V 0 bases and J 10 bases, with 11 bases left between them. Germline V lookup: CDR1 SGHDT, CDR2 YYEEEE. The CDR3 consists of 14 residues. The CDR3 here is CASSLGRGSSPLHF. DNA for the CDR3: TGTGCCAGCAGCTTGGGCAGGGGAAGCTCACCCCTCCACTTT.

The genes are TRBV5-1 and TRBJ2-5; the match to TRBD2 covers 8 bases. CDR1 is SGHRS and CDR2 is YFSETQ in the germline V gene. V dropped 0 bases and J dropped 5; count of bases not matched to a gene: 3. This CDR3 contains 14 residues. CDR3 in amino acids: CASSLVAGIETQYF. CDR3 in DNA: TGCGCCAGCAGCTTGGTAGCGGGAATTGAGACCCAGTACTTC.

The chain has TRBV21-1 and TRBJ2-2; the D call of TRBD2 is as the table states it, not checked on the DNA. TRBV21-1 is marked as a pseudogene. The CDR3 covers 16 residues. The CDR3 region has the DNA TGTGCCAGCAGCAATGGAACTAGCGGGAGAACCGGGGAGCTGTTTTTT. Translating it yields CASSNGTSGRTGELFF.

CDR3 nucleotides: TGTGCCAGTAGTACCGGGACAGGGAACTATGGCTACACCTTC. This encodes CASSTGTGNYGYTF. This chain uses TRBV19 with TRBJ1-2, with 9 bases that match TRBD1. The V and J ends lost 4 bases and 2 bases, in that order; junction bases with no gene match: 2. Germline assignment: CDR1 LNHDA and CDR2 SQIVND (reference sequence). The CDR3 length is 14 residues.

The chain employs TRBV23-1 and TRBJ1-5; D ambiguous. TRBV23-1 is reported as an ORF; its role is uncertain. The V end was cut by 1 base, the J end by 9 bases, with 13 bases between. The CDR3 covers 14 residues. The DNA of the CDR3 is TGCGCCAGCAGTCAATGGCCCCCTGATTGGCCCCAGCATTTT. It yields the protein CASSQWPPDWPQHF.

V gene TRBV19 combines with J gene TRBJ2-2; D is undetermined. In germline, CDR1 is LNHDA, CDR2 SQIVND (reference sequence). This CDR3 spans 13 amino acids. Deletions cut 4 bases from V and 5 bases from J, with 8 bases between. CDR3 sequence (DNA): TGTGCCAGTAGTACCAACCCGACCGGGGAGCTGTTTTTT. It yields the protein CASSTNPTGELFF. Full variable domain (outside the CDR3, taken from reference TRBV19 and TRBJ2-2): DGGITQSPKYLFRKEGQNVTLSCEQNLNHDAMYWYRQDPGQGLRLIYYSQIVNDFQKGDIAEGYSVSREKKESFPLTVTSAQKNPTAFYLCASSTNPTGELFFGEGSRLTVL.

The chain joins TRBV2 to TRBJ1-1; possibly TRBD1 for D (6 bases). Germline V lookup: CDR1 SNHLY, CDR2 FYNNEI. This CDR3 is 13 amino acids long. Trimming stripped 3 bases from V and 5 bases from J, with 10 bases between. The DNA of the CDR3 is TGTGCCAGCAGTGATAACAGGGAGACTGAAGCTTTCTTT. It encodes CASSDNRETEAFF.

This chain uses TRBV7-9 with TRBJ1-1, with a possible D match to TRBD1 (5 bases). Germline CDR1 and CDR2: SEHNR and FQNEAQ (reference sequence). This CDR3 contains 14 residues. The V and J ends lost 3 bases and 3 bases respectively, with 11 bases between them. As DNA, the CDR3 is TGTGCCAGCAGCTTGGAGCAGGGCGACACTGAAGCTTTCTTT. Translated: CASSLEQGDTEAFF.

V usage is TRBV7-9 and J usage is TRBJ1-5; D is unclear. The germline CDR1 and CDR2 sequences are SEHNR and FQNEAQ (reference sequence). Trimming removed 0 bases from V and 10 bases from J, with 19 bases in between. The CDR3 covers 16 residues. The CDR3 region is CASSLARGAGFYPQHF. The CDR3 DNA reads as TGTGCCAGCAGCTTAGCCCGGGGTGCCGGATTCTATCCCCAGCATTTT.

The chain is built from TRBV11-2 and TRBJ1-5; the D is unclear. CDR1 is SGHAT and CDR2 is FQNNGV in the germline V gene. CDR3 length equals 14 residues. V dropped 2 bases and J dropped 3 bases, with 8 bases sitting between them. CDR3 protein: CASSLPGVNQPQHF. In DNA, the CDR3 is TGTGCCAGCAGCTTACCCGGCGTCAATCAGCCCCAGCATTTT.